This TCR beta chain is drawn from a study of early T cells in non-severe SARS-CoV-2 infection. Germline V lookup: CDR1 MNHNY, CDR2 SVGAGI (reference sequence). The V and J ends lost 7 bases and 0 bases respectively, with 7 bases between them. This CDR3 comprises 14 residues. Individual cDNA molecules were tagged with unique molecular identifiers. TCRdb reanalysed the 5' RACE reads using MiXCR and keeps one entry per CDR3 protein. This table holds tens of thousands of distinct CDR3 sequences, approximately 13% found once. Sequenced material: whole blood, taken at baseline. V is TRBV6-6 and J is TRBJ2-6; tentatively, D is TRBD2 (6 bases). The clonotype originates from an adult who was a healthcare worker with PCR-confirmed SARS-CoV-2 infection or an uninfected control (not recorded which). The CDR3 protein is CASMGGSGANVLTF. DNA for the CDR3: TGTGCCAGCATGGGGGGCTCTGGGGCCAACGTCCTGACTTTC.